A selection of T cell receptor beta chains follows, all from one sample in a study of T cell responses to AZD1222 COVID-19 vaccine. Method: immunoSEQ multiplex PCR; TCRdb's copy keeps in-frame clones and lacks some. This table holds about 73,000 clones, about 91% found once. Material: peripheral blood, obtained 28 days after the second AZD1222 dose. The receptors here all came from an adult who received the AZD1222 COVID-19 vaccine. CDR3s include the opening cysteine and the closing phenylalanine or tryptophan. The D gene is left open where the match is weak. Where a row states a size, it is once, few, many or the class of an expanded clone; other rows omit it.

NA | TRBJ2-1 | TRBD2 | TRBV3-1/TRBV3-2 | CASSPFTSGRASEQFF | TGTGCCAGCAGCCCCTTTACTAGCGGGAGGGCCTCTGAGCAGTTCTTC
once | TRBJ1-2 | NA | TRBV19 | CASSIQGGHGYTF | TGTGCCAGTAGTATACAGGGAGGCCATGGCTACACCTTC
NA | TRBJ1-2 | NA | TRBV4-3 | CASSQGPEDRFYGYTF | TGCGCCAGCAGCCAAGGTCCCGAAGACAGGTTCTATGGCTACACCTTC
NA | TRBJ2-7 | TRBD1 | TRBV5-4 | CASSPGQGRYEQYF | TGTGCCAGCAGCCCCGGACAGGGAAGGTACGAGCAGTACTTC
NA | TRBJ2-1 | TRBD2 | TRBV5-1 | CASSPVAGASDEQFF | TGCGCCAGCAGCCCCGTAGCGGGAGCGTCAGATGAGCAGTTCTTC
NA | TRBJ2-2 | NA | TRBV6-5 | CASRRAGNTGELFF | TGTGCCAGCCGCAGGGCTGGAAACACCGGGGAGCTGTTTTTT
NA | TRBJ2-2 | NA | TRBV9 | CASSVVAINTGELFF | TGTGCCAGCAGCGTAGTTGCAATCAACACCGGGGAGCTGTTTTTT
NA | TRBJ2-3 | TRBD2 | TRBV7-9 | CASRAGGSPTDTQYF | TGTGCCAGCAGAGCGGGGGGGTCCCCTACAGATACGCAGTATTTT
NA | TRBJ2-6 | NA | TRBV6-5 | CASSYSRVSGANVLTF | TGTGCCAGCAGTTACTCCCGGGTTTCTGGGGCCAACGTCCTGACTTTC
NA | TRBJ2-5 | NA | TRBV7-6 | CASSFTGQTQETQYF | TGTGCCAGCAGCTTTACGGGACAAACACAAGAGACCCAGTACTTC
NA | TRBJ2-4 | NA | TRBV10-3 | CAISHGPDLNIQYF | TGTGCCATCAGCCACGGGCCAGATCTTAACATTCAGTACTTC
once | TRBJ2-3 | TRBD2 | TRBV5-1 | CASSLPTSGSTDTQYF | TGCGCCAGCAGCCTACCGACTAGCGGGAGCACAGATACGCAGTATTTT
NA | TRBJ1-2 | NA | TRBV14 | CASSQVAGSNYGYTF | TGTGCCAGCAGCCAAGTCGCGGGCTCGAACTATGGCTACACCTTC
NA | TRBJ2-1 | TRBD1 | TRBV7-3 | CASSFGQANNEQFF | TGTGCCAGCAGCTTCGGACAGGCAAACAATGAGCAGTTCTTC
NA | TRBJ2-7 | TRBD2 | TRBV12-5 | CASAGGGSSYEQYF | TGTGCTAGTGCCGGGGGGGGCAGCTCCTACGAGCAGTACTTC
NA | TRBJ2-5 | NA | TRBV11-3 | CASSLITAAQETQYF | TGTGCCAGCAGCTTAATAACAGCGGCCCAAGAGACCCAGTACTTC
NA | TRBJ2-6 | NA | TRBV29-1 | CSVEETSGANVLTF | TGCAGCGTTGAAGAGACCTCTGGGGCCAACGTCCTGACTTTC
NA | TRBJ2-1 | TRBD1 | TRBV9 | CASSPRGQGGSYNEQFF | TGTGCCAGCAGCCCCCGGGGACAGGGAGGGTCCTACAATGAGCAGTTCTTC
NA | TRBJ1-2 | TRBD1 | TRBV5-6 | CASSLFTGSWGTANYGYTF | TGTGCCAGCAGCTTGTTCACAGGCTCCTGGGGGACAGCTAACTATGGCTACACCTTC
NA | TRBJ2-2 | NA | TRBV13 | CASSLILAAGIRELFF | TGTGCCAGCAGCTTAATCTTAGCGGCTGGTATCAGGGAGCTGTTTTTT
NA | TRBJ1-2 | TRBD1 | TRBV28 | CASSSPGQGASYGYTF | TGTGCCAGCAGTTCCCCGGGACAGGGGGCGAGCTATGGCTACACCTTC
NA | TRBJ2-1 | NA | TRBV4-2 | CASSQAADVSSYNEQFF | TGTGCCAGCAGCCAAGCCGCCGACGTTAGCTCCTACAATGAGCAGTTCTTC
once | TRBJ1-1 | NA | TRBV5-1 | CASSPVGRVNTEAFF | TGCGCCAGCAGCCCTGTCGGCAGGGTGAACACTGAAGCTTTCTTT
NA | TRBJ2-2 | TRBD1 | TRBV9 | CASSVNRGRPNTGELFF | TGTGCCAGCAGCGTAAACAGGGGACGCCCGAACACCGGGGAGCTGTTTTTT
NA | TRBJ2-2 | TRBD1 | TRBV6-2/TRBV6-3 | CASSLQGAGELFF | TGTGCCAGCAGTCTCCAGGGGGCCGGGGAGCTGTTTTTT
once | TRBJ2-2 | NA | TRBV18 | CASSRFQVLAGELFF | TGTGCCAGCTCAAGGTTTCAGGTACTCGCCGGGGAGCTGTTTTTT
NA | TRBJ2-3 | TRBD1 | TRBV7-2 | CASSLTGDTDTQYF | TGTGCCAGCAGCTTGACAGGGGACACAGATACGCAGTATTTT
NA | TRBJ2-3 | NA | TRBV28 | CASSFLGASTDTQYF | TGTGCCAGCAGTTTCTTAGGGGCTAGCACAGATACGCAGTATTTT
NA | TRBJ1-2 | NA | TRBV19 | CASWTGRTYGYTF | TGTGCCAGCTGGACGGGGCGAACCTATGGCTACACCTTC
NA | TRBJ1-2 | NA | TRBV6-5 | CASSPAWGPLYGYTF | TGTGCCAGCAGTCCCGCTTGGGGGCCTCTCTATGGCTACACCTTC
NA | TRBJ1-1 | NA | TRBV6-5 | CASSPGTPNTEAFF | TGTGCCAGCAGTCCCGGGACACCCAACACTGAAGCTTTCTTT
NA | TRBJ1-1 | NA | TRBV27 | CASSLRANTEAFF | TGTGCCAGCAGTTTGCGAGCGAACACTGAAGCTTTCTTT
NA | TRBJ2-1 | NA | TRBV28 | CASSLGHLNEQFF | TGTGCCAGCAGTTTAGGACACCTCAATGAGCAGTTCTTC
once | TRBJ1-6 | TRBD1 | TRBV6-5 | CASRTRGQGSSPLHF | TGTGCCAGCAGAACCAGGGGACAGGGGAGCTCACCCCTCCACTTT
NA | TRBJ1-6 | NA | TRBV27 | CASSLEGDNSPLHF | TGTGCCAGCAGTTTAGAGGGCGATAATTCACCCCTCCACTTT
NA | TRBJ1-1 | NA | TRBV10-3 | CAISAGAGTEAFF | TGTGCCATCAGTGCGGGGGCCGGGACTGAAGCTTTCTTT
once | TRBJ1-2 | TRBD1 | TRBV6-5 | CASIITTGAQYGYTF | TGTGCCAGCATCATAACGACAGGGGCGCAGTATGGCTACACCTTC
NA | TRBJ2-7 | TRBD1 | TRBV7-9 | CASSLDQGAYEQYF | TGTGCCAGCAGCTTAGACCAGGGGGCCTACGAGCAGTACTTC
NA | TRBJ2-1 | TRBD1 | TRBV6-1 | CASSDRDRLYNEQFF | TGTGCCAGCAGTGACCGGGACAGGCTCTACAATGAGCAGTTCTTC
few | TRBJ1-2 | NA | TRBV2 | CASTLRGRGYTF | TGTGCCAGCACCTTGCGAGGGAGAGGCTACACCTTC
NA | TRBJ2-5 | NA | TRBV5-6 | CASSPRGGKTQYF | TGTGCCAGCAGCCCCAGGGGAGGGAAGACCCAGTACTTC
NA | TRBJ2-5 | NA | TRBV5-4 | CASSLGTGETQYF | TGTGCCAGCAGCTTGGGGACTGGGGAGACCCAGTACTTC
NA | TRBJ1-6 | NA | TRBV10-1 | CARTGPGSPLHF | TGCGCCAGGACCGGTCCTGGTTCACCCCTCCACTTT
NA | TRBJ1-4 | NA | TRBV19 | CASSILQPTNEKLFF | TGTGCCAGTAGTATATTACAACCAACTAATGAAAAACTGTTTTTT
NA | TRBJ1-2 | NA | TRBV7-2 | CASSPAVIIGGYTF | TGTGCCAGCAGTCCCGCGGTTATAATCGGGGGCTACACCTTC
NA | TRBJ2-7 | NA | TRBV12-3/TRBV12-4 | CASSRQSYEQYF | TGTGCCAGCAGTAGACAGTCTTACGAGCAGTACTTC
NA | TRBJ1-3 | TRBD1 | TRBV24-1 | CATSGTGAGNTIYF | TGTGCCACCAGTGGGACAGGGGCTGGAAACACCATATATTTT